The clone carrying this T cell receptor beta chain was detected once. The antigen is not known. Using immunoSEQ multiplex PCR, the repertoire was profiled, and TCRdb retains in-frame clones only, with some absent. The sample lists some 28,000 clones, around 80% occurring once. This sample is drawn from a study of a mutant IDH1 vaccine in newly diagnosed glioma. Study background: Across weeks 1, 3, 5, 7, 11, 15, 19 and 23, patients received a vaccination each time, eight in all. Previous treatment comprised radiotherapy, temozolomide, or both, mostly both. Following radiotherapy alone, or alongside temozolomide cycles, vaccination was started after an interval of 4-6 weeks.

Specified time point: week 23, last vaccination. A single vaccine dose contained 300 ug of mutant IDH1 20-mer peptide, and topical imiquimod was used with it. The donor cohort comprised cases of new WHO grade 3 or 4 IDH1-mutant, ATRX-lost astrocytoma. There are 14 residues in the CDR3. The germline V gene has CDR1 SGHTA and CDR2 FQGNSA. Trimming removed 1 base at V and 7 bases at J, with 11 bases between. This clonotype was sampled from a woman aged 30 to 39 with glioma. The sequencing here drew on PBMCs, taken from a glioma patient whose treatment included an IDH1 peptide vaccine. This chain joins TRBV7-2 and TRBJ1-5; perhaps TRBD1 as D (5 bases). CDR3 bases: TGTGCCAGCAGCTTAGTTGGGGGGACGCAGCCCCAGCATTTT. This sequence encodes CASSLVGGTQPQHF. The full variable domain, completed using reference TRBV7-2 and TRBJ1-5, is GAGVSQSPSNKVTEKGKDVELRCDPISGHTALYWYRQSLGQGLEFLIYFQGNSAPDKSGLPSDRFSAERTGGSVSTLTIQRTQQEDSAVYLCASSLVGGTQPQHFGDGTRLSIL.